The rows below give T cell receptor beta chains drawn from one sample of a study of cytomegalovirus exposure and HLA in healthy donors. Sequencing was performed with immunoSEQ multiplex PCR; in TCRdb, only in-frame clones are kept and a portion is missing. This sample has over 90,000 clones, with almost 80% found just once. The sequenced sample was PBMCs. Source of these receptors: a man aged 50-59 years in good health and CMV-seropositive. Each CDR3 is given with its conserved first and last residue. The order of the fields is CDR3 protein, CDR3 DNA, clone size, D gene, J gene, V gene. D genes are given only for firm matches. Clone size, where shown, is once, few, many, or a class for clones that have expanded.

CASSPSGNCANEQFF TGCGCCAGCAGTCCCTCAGGGAACTGTGCGAATGAGCAGTTCTTC NA NA TRBJ2-1 TRBV23-1
CASSGGLTASETQYF TGTGCCAGCAGTGGGGGACTAACAGCCTCAGAGACCCAGTACTTC NA TRBD2 TRBJ2-5 TRBV27
CASSSREPQHF TGTGCCAGCAGTTCACGGGAACCCCAGCATTTT NA NA TRBJ1-5 TRBV28
CASSIGGAGDQPQHF TGTGCCAGTAGTATTGGGGGGGCTGGGGATCAGCCCCAGCATTTT NA NA TRBJ1-5 TRBV19
CASSVVDSEDTQYF TGTGCCAGCAGCGTAGTGGATAGCGAGGATACGCAGTATTTT NA NA TRBJ2-3 TRBV9
CASSLTSGIAKNIQYF TGTGCCAGTAGTTTGACTAGCGGGATTGCCAAAAACATTCAGTACTTC NA TRBD2 TRBJ2-4 TRBV19
CASSQDRDTEAFF TGTGCCAGCAGCCAGGACAGAGACACTGAAGCTTTCTTT NA NA TRBJ1-1 TRBV6-5
CAWTTQGPTQYF TGTGCCTGGACGACACAGGGGCCGACCCAGTACTTC NA TRBD1 TRBJ2-5 TRBV30
CASSYVAGGPQETQYF TGTGCCAGCAGTTACGTTGCGGGAGGGCCCCAGGAGACCCAGTACTTC NA TRBD2 TRBJ2-5 TRBV6-5
CATSRQGPGANVLTF TGTGCCACCAGCAGACAGGGTCCTGGGGCCAACGTCCTGACTTTC NA NA TRBJ2-6 TRBV15
CASSDSGRITYEQYF TGTGCCAGCAGTGATAGCGGAAGGATTACCTACGAGCAGTACTTC NA NA TRBJ2-7 TRBV28
CASSLEASGSISYEQYF TGTGCCAGCAGTTTGGAGGCTAGCGGGTCTATCTCCTACGAGCAGTACTTC once TRBD2 TRBJ2-7 TRBV28
CASSEIGDSRNYGYTF TGTGCCAGCAGTGAAATCGGCGACAGTCGTAACTATGGCTACACCTTC NA NA TRBJ1-2 TRBV6-1
CASSPRDRESTDTQYF TGTGCCAGCAGTCCACGGGACAGGGAGAGCACAGATACGCAGTATTTT NA TRBD1 TRBJ2-3 TRBV28
CASSPSRAGTEAFF TGTGCCAGCAGCCCCTCGAGGGCTGGCACTGAAGCTTTCTTT NA NA TRBJ1-1 TRBV7-9
CASSLAGLAGGLYNEQFF TGTGCCAGCAGCTTGGCGGGACTAGCGGGAGGGTTATACAATGAGCAGTTCTTC NA TRBD2 TRBJ2-1 TRBV11-1
CASSLTPGLAGGETQYF TGCGCCAGCAGCTTGACACCGGGACTAGCGGGCGGTGAGACCCAGTACTTC NA TRBD2 TRBJ2-5 TRBV5-1
CASSGGTANTGELFF TGTGCCAGCAGCGGAGGGACAGCTAACACCGGGGAGCTGTTTTTT once NA TRBJ2-2 TRBV2
CASSSTRVAGGSDTGELFF TGTGCCAGCAGCTCCACACGGGTAGCGGGAGGCAGCGACACCGGGGAGCTGTTTTTT NA TRBD2 TRBJ2-2 TRBV7-6
CASSLSSYSNQPQHF TGTGCCAGCAGTTTATCGTCCTATAGCAATCAGCCCCAGCATTTT NA NA TRBJ1-5 TRBV27
CASMITGVQETQYF TGTGCCAGCATGATAACGGGGGTTCAAGAGACCCAGTACTTC NA NA TRBJ2-5 TRBV6-5
CASSRRGEVQETQYF TGTGCCAGCAGTCGTAGAGGAGAAGTTCAAGAGACCCAGTACTTC few NA TRBJ2-5 TRBV9
CASSTLAGGPYNEQFF TGTGCCAGCAGTACTCTAGCGGGAGGACCCTACAATGAGCAGTTCTTC NA TRBD2 TRBJ2-1 TRBV6-4
CASSLGQGLPGSYNEQFF TGTGCCAGCAGCTTAGGCCAGGGGTTACCTGGCTCCTACAATGAGCAGTTCTTC once NA TRBJ2-1 TRBV7-9
CSVLPTLNTEAFF TGCAGCGTCCTCCCTACCTTGAACACTGAAGCTTTCTTT NA NA TRBJ1-1 TRBV29-1
CASSRSGSYEQYF TGTGCCAGCAGCCGGAGTGGGTCCTACGAGCAGTACTTC once NA TRBJ2-7 TRBV28
CASSTSLAGASYEQYF TGCGCCAGCAGCACCTCACTAGCGGGAGCCTCCTACGAGCAGTACTTC once TRBD2 TRBJ2-7 TRBV5-1
CASSFRSGTGELFF TGTGCCAGCAGCTTTAGGAGCGGCACCGGGGAGCTGTTTTTT NA NA TRBJ2-2 TRBV6-5
CASSSRGQGGRGGELFF TGTGCCAGCAGCTCCCGCGGACAGGGGGGCAGGGGCGGGGAGCTGTTTTTT NA TRBD1 TRBJ2-2 TRBV7-9
CASSWGLAAPDTQYF TGTGCCAGCAGCTGGGGACTAGCGGCGCCGGATACGCAGTATTTT NA TRBD2 TRBJ2-3 TRBV7-2
CASSFGTGANVLTF TGTGCCAGCAGCTTCGGGACTGGGGCCAACGTCCTGACTTTC NA NA TRBJ2-6 TRBV7-8
CASSVGEYPIIQNYNEQFF TGTGCCAGCAGTGTTGGAGAGTACCCTATAATTCAAAATTACAATGAGCAGTTCTTC NA NA TRBJ2-1 TRBV2
CASSPPLTRGETQYF TGTGCCAGCTCACCACCGCTAACTAGGGGGGAGACCCAGTACTTC NA NA TRBJ2-5 TRBV18
CASSEWGENEQFF TGTGCCAGCAGTGAATGGGGGGAGAATGAGCAGTTCTTC NA NA TRBJ2-1 TRBV25-1
CASSRLAGFYNEQFF TGTGCCAGCAGTAGACTAGCGGGGTTCTACAATGAGCAGTTCTTC NA TRBD2 TRBJ2-1 TRBV6-5
CASSSQYTGELFF TGTGCCAGCAGCTCACAGTACACCGGGGAGCTGTTTTTT few NA TRBJ2-2 TRBV28
CASSFTGGETAEQEDQETQYF TGTGCCAGTAGTTTTACAGGGGGTGAAACGGCTGAGCAGGAGGACCAAGAGACCCAGTACTTC NA TRBD1 TRBJ2-5 TRBV19
CASSSTGFGANVLTF TGCGCCAGCAGCTCCACAGGGTTCGGGGCCAACGTCCTGACTTTC NA NA TRBJ2-6 TRBV5-1
CASSLVQVADTQYF TGCGCCAGCAGCTTGGTACAGGTGGCGGATACGCAGTATTTT NA NA TRBJ2-3 TRBV5-1
CASRLPPRVGLQFF TGTGCAAGTCGCTTACCCCCCAGGGTAGGGTTACAGTTCTTC NA NA TRBJ2-1 TRBV12-2
CASSPGQISGNTIYF TGTGCCAGCTCACCAGGACAGATCTCTGGAAACACCATATATTTT NA NA TRBJ1-3 TRBV18
CASNPTGANYEQYF TGTGCCAGTAACCCGACAGGGGCAAACTACGAGCAGTACTTC once TRBD1 TRBJ2-7 TRBV19
CASSPRGAASEAFF TGTGCCAGCAGCCCCCGGGGGGCCGCCAGTGAAGCTTTCTTT NA NA TRBJ1-1 TRBV11-2
CASSSGQKRETQYF TGTGCCAGCAGTTCCGGACAGAAGCGGGAGACCCAGTACTTC once NA TRBJ2-5 TRBV28
CASSLDGGDSGRTDTQYF TGTGCCAGCAGCTTAGATGGGGGGGATAGCGGGAGAACAGATACGCAGTATTTT NA TRBD2 TRBJ2-3 TRBV11-2
CASSQEGPQGSNEKLFF TGCGCCAGCAGCCAAGAAGGCCCTCAGGGGTCTAATGAAAAACTGTTTTTT NA NA TRBJ1-4 TRBV4-1
CASSEGGLALGYEQYF TGTGCCAGCAGTGAAGGGGGACTAGCCCTCGGTTACGAGCAGTACTTC NA TRBD2 TRBJ2-7 TRBV2
CASSPRPIAGSTGELFF TGTGCCAGCAGCCCGCGCCCAATAGCGGGATCCACCGGGGAGCTGTTTTTT NA TRBD2 TRBJ2-2 TRBV9
CASSISGTGGIEQYF TGTGCCAGCAGTATTTCCGGGACAGGGGGGATAGAGCAGTACTTC NA TRBD1 TRBJ2-7 TRBV27
CASRAGLLFTEAFF TGTGCCAGCAGAGCGGGACTTTTATTTACTGAAGCTTTCTTT few NA TRBJ1-1 TRBV28
CASSEGGRGYEQYF TGTGCCAGCAGTGAAGGAGGCAGGGGATACGAGCAGTACTTC once NA TRBJ2-7 TRBV6-1
CASSLRQGGSSYEQYF TGTGCCAGCAGTCTCCGACAGGGTGGGAGCTCCTACGAGCAGTACTTC NA TRBD1 TRBJ2-7 TRBV28
CASSEGFGAFSSGNTIYF TGTGCCAGCAGTGAAGGGTTTGGGGCCTTCAGCTCTGGAAACACCATATATTTT few NA TRBJ1-3 TRBV6-1
CASSMDSRDSPLHF TGTGCCAGTAGTATGGACAGTCGAGATTCACCCCTCCACTTT NA NA TRBJ1-6 TRBV19
CASSLSSGTSAYEQYF TGTGCCAGCAGTTTATCCTCCGGGACTAGCGCCTACGAGCAGTACTTC NA TRBD2 TRBJ2-7 TRBV27